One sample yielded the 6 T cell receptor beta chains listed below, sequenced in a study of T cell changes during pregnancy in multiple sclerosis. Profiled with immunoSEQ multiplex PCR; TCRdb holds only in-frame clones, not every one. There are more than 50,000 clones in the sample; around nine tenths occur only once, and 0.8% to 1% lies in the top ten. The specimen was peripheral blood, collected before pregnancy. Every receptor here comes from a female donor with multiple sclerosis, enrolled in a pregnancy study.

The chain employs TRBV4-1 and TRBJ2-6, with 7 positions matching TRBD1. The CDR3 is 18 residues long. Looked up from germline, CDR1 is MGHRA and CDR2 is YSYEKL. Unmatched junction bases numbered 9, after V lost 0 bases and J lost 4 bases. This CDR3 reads CASSQEGGPVEGANVLTF. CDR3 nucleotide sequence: TGCGCCAGCAGCCAAGAAGGGGGCCCTGTCGAGGGGGCCAACGTCCTGACTTTC.

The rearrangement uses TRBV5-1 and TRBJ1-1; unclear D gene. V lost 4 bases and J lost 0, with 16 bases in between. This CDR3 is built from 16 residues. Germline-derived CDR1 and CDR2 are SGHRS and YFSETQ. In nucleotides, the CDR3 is TGCGCCAGCAGCCCCTCCCGGAGGGCGGTGAACACTGAAGCTTTCTTT. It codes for CASSPSRRAVNTEAFF.

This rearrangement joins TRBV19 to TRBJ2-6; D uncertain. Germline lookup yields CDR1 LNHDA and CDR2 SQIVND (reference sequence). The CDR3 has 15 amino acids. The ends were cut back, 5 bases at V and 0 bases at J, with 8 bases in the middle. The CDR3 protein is CASSESLSGANVLTF. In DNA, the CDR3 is TGTGCCAGTAGTGAGTCACTCTCTGGGGCCAACGTCCTGACTTTC. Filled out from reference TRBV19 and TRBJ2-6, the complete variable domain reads DGGITQSPKYLFRKEGQNVTLSCEQNLNHDAMYWYRQDPGQGLRLIYYSQIVNDFQKGDIAEGYSVSREKKESFPLTVTSAQKNPTAFYLCASSESLSGANVLTFGAGSRLTVL.

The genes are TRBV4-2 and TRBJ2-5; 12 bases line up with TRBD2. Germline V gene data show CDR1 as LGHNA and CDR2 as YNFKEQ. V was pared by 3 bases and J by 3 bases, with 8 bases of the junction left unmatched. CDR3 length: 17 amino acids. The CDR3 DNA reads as TGTGCCAGCAGCCAGGGCAGGACTAGCGGGGAGAAAGAGACCCAGTACTTC. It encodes CASSQGRTSGEKETQYF.

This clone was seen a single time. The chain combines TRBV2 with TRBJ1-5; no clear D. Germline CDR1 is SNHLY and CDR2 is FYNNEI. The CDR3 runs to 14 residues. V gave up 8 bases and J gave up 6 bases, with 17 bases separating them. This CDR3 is CASRLGGSGQPQHF. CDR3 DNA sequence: TGTGCCAGCCGACTGGGCGGGTCCGGTCAGCCCCAGCATTTT.

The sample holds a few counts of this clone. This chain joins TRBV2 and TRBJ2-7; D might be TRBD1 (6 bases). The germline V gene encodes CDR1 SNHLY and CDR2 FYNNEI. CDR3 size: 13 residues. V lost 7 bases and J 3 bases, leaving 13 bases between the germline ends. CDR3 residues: CASNRDTNYEQYF. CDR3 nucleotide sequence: TGTGCCAGCAATCGGGACACCAACTACGAGCAGTACTTC.